The entry below gives a single T cell receptor (beta chain) sequence along with its context. Original analysis: Amplification with reference gene primers provided the estimates of nucleated cell counts. Generated by immunoSEQ multiplex PCR, the TCRdb table keeps only in-frame clones and is missing some. The V and J calls and clone size were taken over from that table, and D and trimming were inferred from the DNA. The sample lists around 200,000 clones; roughly 88% were seen once. The sample comes from a study of blood T cell repertoires in COVID-19. Study overall: Both acute and convalescent COVID-19 samples were obtained from the United States, Italy and Spain. Sample material is recorded as cDNA or gDNA derived from T cells, B-cell-depleted T cells, or PBMCs.

Trimming took 10 bases from V and 0 from J, leaving 9 bases between them. From germline, CDR1 is ENHRY and CDR2 SYGVKD. CDR3 size: 12 residues. Sequenced: peripheral blood. The J gene is TRBJ2-5, the V gene TRBV10-3; possibly TRBD2 for D (6 bases). The receptor's source is an elderly woman with acute or convalescent COVID-19. CDR3 sequence: CATGGDQETQYF. CDR3 coding DNA: TGTGCCACCGGCGGGGACCAAGAGACCCAGTACTTC.